This T cell receptor beta chain was recorded in a study of blood T cell repertoires in COVID-19. About the research overall: Material from acute and convalescent COVID-19 was sourced from the United States, Italy and Spain. From T cells, B-cell-depleted T cells, or PBMCs came the material, which was cDNA or gDNA.

The germline V gene has CDR1 SGHTA and CDR2 FQGNSA. Trimming removed 7 bases from V and 4 bases from J; junction bases left unmatched: 21. The CDR3 has 18 amino acids. In the authors' workflow: Cell counts per sample came from amplifying reference gene primers. The assay was immunoSEQ multiplex PCR, and TCRdb's table has in-frame clones only and misses some. That table is the source of V, J and clone size, and D and trimming were worked out from the DNA. The sample lists about 42,000 clones; 70% to 90% were seen once. The sequencing sample was made of peripheral blood. This clonotype was obtained from a man aged 45-60 years with active COVID-19. V usage is TRBV7-2 and J usage is TRBJ1-2; 7 bases fit TRBD1. CDR3 sequence (DNA): TGTGCCAGCACCCCCCCGGGGACAGACACGTATCCCCTCTATGGCTACACCTTC. It encodes CASTPPGTDTYPLYGYTF.